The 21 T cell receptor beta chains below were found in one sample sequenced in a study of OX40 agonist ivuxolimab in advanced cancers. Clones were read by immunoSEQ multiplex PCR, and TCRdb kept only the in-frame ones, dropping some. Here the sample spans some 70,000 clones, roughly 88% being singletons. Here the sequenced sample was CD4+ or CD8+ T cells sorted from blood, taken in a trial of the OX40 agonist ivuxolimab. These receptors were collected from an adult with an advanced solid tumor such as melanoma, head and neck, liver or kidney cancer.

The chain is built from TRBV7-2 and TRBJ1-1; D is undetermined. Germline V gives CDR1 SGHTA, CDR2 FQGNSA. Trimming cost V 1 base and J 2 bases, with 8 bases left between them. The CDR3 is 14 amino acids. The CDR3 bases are TGTGCCAGCAGCTTAGAAGTGGCCAACACTGAAGCTTTCTTT. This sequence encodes CASSLEVANTEAFF.

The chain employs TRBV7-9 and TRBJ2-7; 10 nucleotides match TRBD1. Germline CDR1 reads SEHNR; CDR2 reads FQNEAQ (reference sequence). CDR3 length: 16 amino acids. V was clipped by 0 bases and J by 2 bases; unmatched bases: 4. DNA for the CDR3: TGTGCCAGCAGCTTAGCAGGCGGACAGGGGGCCTACGAGCAGTACTTC. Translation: CASSLAGGQGAYEQYF.

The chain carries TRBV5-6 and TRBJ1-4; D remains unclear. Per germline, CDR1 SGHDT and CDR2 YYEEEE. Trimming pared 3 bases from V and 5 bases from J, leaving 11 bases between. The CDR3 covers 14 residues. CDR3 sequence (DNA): TGTGCCAGCAGCTACTCCCCAGAAAATGAAAAACTGTTTTTT. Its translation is CASSYSPENEKLFF. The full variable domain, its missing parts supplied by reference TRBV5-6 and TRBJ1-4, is DAGVTQSPTHLIKTRGQQVTLRCSPKSGHDTVSWYQQALGQGPQFIFQYYEEEERQRGNFPDRFSGHQFPNYSSELNVNALLLGDSALYLCASSYSPENEKLFFGSGTQLSVL.

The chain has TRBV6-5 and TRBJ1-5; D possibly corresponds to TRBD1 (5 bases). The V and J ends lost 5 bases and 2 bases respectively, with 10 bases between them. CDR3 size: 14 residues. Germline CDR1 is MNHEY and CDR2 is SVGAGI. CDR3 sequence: CASSGDGRNQPQHF. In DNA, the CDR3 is TGTGCCAGCAGTGGGGACGGACGCAATCAGCCCCAGCATTTT.

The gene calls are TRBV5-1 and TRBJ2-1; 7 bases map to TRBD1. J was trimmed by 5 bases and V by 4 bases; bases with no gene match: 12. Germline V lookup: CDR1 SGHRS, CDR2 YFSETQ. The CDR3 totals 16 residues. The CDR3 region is CASSLRQGSVNNEQFF. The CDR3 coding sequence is TGCGCCAGCAGCCTAAGACAGGGCTCCGTTAACAATGAGCAGTTCTTC.

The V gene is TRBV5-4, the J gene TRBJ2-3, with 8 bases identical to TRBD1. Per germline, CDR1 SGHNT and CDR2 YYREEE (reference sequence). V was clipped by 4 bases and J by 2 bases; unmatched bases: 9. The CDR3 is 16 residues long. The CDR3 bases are TGTGCCAGCAGCAGTCGACAGGGGCCAAACACAGATACGCAGTATTTT. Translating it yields CASSSRQGPNTDTQYF. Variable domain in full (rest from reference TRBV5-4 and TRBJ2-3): ETGVTQSPTHLIKTRGQQVTLRCSSQSGHNTVSWYQQALGQGPQFIFQYYREEENGRGNFPPRFSGLQFPNYSSELNVNALELDDSALYLCASSSRQGPNTDTQYFGPGTRLTVL.

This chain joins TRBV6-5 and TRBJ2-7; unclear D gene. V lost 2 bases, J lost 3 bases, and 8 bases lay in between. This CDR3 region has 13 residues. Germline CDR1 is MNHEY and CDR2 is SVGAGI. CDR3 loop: CASSYGLNYEQYF. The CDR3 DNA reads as TGTGCCAGCAGTTACGGGCTAAACTACGAGCAGTACTTC.

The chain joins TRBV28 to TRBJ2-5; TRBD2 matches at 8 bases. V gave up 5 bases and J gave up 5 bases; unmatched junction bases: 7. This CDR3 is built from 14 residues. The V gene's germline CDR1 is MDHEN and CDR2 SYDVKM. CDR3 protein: CASSPPGGRETQYF. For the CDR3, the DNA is TGTGCCAGCAGTCCCCCGGGGGGGCGGGAGACCCAGTACTTC.

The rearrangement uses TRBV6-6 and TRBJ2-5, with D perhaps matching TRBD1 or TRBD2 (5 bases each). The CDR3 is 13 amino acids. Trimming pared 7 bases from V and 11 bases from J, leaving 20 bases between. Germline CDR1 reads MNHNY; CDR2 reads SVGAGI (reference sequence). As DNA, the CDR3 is TGTGCCAGCACGGACCGGGCCGGGGCAGGGCAGTACTTC. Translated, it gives CASTDRAGAGQYF.

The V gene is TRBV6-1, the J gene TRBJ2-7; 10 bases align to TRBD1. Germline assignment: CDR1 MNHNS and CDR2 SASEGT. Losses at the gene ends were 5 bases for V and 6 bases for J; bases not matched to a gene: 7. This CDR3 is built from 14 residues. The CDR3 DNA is TGTGCCAGCAGTCCCGGGACAGGGGTAACCGAGCAGTACTTC. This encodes CASSPGTGVTEQYF.

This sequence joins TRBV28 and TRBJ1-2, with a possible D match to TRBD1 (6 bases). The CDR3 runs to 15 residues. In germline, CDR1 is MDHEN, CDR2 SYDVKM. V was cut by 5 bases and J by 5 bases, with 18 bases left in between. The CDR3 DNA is TGTGCCAGCAGTCCGATCGAATACAGGGCTTATGGCTACACCTTC. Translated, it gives CASSPIEYRAYGYTF.

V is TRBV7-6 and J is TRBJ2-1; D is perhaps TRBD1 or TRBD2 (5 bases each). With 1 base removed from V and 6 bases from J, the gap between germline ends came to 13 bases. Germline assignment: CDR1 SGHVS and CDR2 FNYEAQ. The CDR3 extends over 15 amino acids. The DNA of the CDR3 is TGTGCCAGCAGCTTAGGTAGGGGAGCCACCAATGAGCAGTTCTTC. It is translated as CASSLGRGATNEQFF.

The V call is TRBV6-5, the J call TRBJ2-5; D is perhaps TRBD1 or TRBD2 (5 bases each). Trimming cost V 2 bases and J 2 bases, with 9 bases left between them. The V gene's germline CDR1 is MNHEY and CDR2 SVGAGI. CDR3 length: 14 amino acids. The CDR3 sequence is CASSYPGPQETQYF. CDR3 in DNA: TGTGCCAGCAGTTACCCGGGACCGCAAGAGACCCAGTACTTC.

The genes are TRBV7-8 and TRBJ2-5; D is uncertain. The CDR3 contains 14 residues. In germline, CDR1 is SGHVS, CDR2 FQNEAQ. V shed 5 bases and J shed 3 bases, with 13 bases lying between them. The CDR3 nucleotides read TGTGCCAGCAGCCCGATAGATAGGGAAGAGACCCAGTACTTC. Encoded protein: CASSPIDREETQYF.

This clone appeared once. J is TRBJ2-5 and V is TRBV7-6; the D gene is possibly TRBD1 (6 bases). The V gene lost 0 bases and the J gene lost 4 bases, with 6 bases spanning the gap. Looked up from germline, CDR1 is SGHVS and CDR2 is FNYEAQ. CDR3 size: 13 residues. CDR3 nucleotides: TGTGCCAGCAGCTTAGCAGGGGGAGAGACCCAGTACTTC. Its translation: CASSLAGGETQYF.

CDR3 region: CASSFSSGRKETQYF. CDR3 nucleotides: TGTGCCAGCAGTTTTTCTAGCGGGAGAAAAGAGACCCAGTACTTC. V and J are TRBV27 and TRBJ2-5; 10 bases line up with TRBD2. The CDR3 has 15 amino acids. CDR1 MNHEY and CDR2 SMNVEV come from the germline V gene (reference sequence). V was clipped by 3 bases and J by 3 bases; unmatched bases: 4.

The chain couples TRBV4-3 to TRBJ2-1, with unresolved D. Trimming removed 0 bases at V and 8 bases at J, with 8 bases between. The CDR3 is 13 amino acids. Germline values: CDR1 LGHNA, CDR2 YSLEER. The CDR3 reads CASSQDQSYEQFF. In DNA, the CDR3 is TGCGCCAGCAGCCAAGATCAAAGTTATGAGCAGTTCTTC.

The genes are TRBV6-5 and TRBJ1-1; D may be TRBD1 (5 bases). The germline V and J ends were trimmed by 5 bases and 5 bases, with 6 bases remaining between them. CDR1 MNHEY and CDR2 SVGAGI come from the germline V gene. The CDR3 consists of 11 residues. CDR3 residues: CASSQGTEAFF. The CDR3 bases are TGTGCCAGCAGTCAGGGAACTGAAGCTTTCTTT.

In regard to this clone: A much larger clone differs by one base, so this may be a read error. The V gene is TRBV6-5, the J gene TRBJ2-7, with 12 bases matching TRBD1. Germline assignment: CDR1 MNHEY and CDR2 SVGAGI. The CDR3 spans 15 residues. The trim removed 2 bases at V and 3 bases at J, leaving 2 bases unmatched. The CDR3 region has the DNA TGTGCCAGCAGTTACCGGGACAGGGGGCTCTACGAGCAGTACTTC. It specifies CASSYRDRGLYEQYF.

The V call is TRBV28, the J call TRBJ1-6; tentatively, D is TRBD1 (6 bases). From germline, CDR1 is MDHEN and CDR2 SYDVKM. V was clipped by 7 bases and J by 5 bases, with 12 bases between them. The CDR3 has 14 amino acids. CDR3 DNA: TGTGCCAGCAACCTACAGGGCCATAATTCACCCCTCCACTTT. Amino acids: CASNLQGHNSPLHF.

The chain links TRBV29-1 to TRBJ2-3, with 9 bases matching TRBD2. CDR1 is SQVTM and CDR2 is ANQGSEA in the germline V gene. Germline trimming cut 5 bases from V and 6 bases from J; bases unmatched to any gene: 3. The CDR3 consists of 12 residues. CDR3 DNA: TGCAGCGTTTCCAGCGGGAGGGATACGCAGTATTTT. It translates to CSVSSGRDTQYF.